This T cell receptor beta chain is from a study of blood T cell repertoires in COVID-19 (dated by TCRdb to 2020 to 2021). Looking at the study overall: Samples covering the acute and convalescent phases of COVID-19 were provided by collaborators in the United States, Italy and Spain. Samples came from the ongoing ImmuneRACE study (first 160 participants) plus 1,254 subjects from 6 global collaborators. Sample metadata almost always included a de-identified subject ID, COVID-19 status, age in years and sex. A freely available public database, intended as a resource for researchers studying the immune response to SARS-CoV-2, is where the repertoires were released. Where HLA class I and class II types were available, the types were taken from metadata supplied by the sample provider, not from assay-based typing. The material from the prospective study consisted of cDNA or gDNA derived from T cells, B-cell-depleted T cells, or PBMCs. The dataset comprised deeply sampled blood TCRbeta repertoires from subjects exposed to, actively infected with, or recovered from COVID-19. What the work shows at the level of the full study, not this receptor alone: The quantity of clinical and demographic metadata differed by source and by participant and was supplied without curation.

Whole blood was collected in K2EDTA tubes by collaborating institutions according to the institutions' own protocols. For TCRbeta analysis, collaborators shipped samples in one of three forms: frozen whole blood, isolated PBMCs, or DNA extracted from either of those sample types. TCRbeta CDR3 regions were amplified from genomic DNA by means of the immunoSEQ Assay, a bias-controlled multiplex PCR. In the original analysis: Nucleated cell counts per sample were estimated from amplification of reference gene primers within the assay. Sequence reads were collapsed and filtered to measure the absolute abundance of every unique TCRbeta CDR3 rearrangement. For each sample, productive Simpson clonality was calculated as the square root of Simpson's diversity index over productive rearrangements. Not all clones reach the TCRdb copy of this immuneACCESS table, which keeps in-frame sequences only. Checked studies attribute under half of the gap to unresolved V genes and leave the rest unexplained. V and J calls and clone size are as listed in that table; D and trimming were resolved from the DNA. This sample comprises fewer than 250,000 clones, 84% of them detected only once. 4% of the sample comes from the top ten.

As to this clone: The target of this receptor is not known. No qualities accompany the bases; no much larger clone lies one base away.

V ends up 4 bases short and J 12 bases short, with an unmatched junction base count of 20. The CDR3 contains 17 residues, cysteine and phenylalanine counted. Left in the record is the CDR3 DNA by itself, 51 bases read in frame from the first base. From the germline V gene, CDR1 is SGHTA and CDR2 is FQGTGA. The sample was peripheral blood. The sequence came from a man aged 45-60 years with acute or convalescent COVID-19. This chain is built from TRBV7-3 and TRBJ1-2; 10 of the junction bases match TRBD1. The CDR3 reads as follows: CASSSYGVTTGTGDNTF. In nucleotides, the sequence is TGTGCCAGCAGCTCCTACGGGGTGACTACCGGGACAGGGGATAACACCTTC.